A single sample gave rise to the 3 T cell receptor beta chains below, sequenced in a study of blood T cell repertoires in COVID-19. Assay: immunoSEQ multiplex PCR; the TCRdb copy retains only in-frame clones and omits some. Seen here are under 200,000 clones, 80% to 90% observed once, and the top ten hold around 2%. Sequencing used peripheral blood. All receptors derive from a woman older than 75 with acute or convalescent COVID-19.

This chain links TRBV19 with TRBJ2-7; D not resolved. This CDR3 contains 13 residues. The V gene's germline CDR1 is LNHDA and CDR2 SQIVND (reference sequence). The V end was cut by 5 bases, the J end by 5 bases, with 13 bases between. The CDR3, as DNA: TGTGCCAGTAGTCTTAGACACTCTGACGAGCAGTACTTC. It codes for CASSLRHSDEQYF.

V gene TRBV30 combines with J gene TRBJ2-3; unclear D gene. Between the trimmed V and J ends, which lost 1 base and 6 bases, there was a span of 11 bases. The CDR3 sequence is 13 residues long. Germline V lookup: CDR1 GTSNPN, CDR2 SVGIG (reference sequence). The CDR3 nucleotides read TGTGCCTGGAGTGCCTTCATGGGCGATACGCAGTATTTT. Translating it yields CAWSAFMGDTQYF.

The V call is TRBV5-1, the J call TRBJ2-7; D unresolved. The germline V gene has CDR1 SGHRS and CDR2 YFSETQ. The V and J ends lost 2 bases and 4 bases respectively, with 13 bases between them. The CDR3 has 14 amino acids. CDR3 residues: CASSFRVYPYEQYF. DNA for the CDR3: TGCGCCAGCAGCTTCCGGGTTTACCCGTACGAGCAGTACTTC.